This T cell receptor (beta chain) was identified during a study of T cells in Graves' hyperthyroidism and ophthalmopathy. The wider study: Specimen type is peripheral blood, collected at initial diagnosis prior to any treatment.

The CDR3 is made up of 14 amino acids. Looked up from germline, CDR1 is SGHDN and CDR2 is FVKESK. Trimming pared 2 bases from V and 7 bases from J, leaving 14 bases between. The source material, RNA transcripts, was used to amplify TCR beta CDR3 regions. First-round RT-PCR of the TCR CDR3 relied on the HTBI primer set. TCRdb analysed the multiplex PCR reads with MiXCR anew, one entry per CDR3 protein. Here the sample spans 450,000 to 600,000 distinct CDR3 sequences, roughly 15% being singletons. Over 18 months, lack of ophthalmopathy progression marked Graves' hyperthyroidism as stable. The hyperthyroidism patients had all been newly diagnosed, and their disease duration was under 2 months. Their ages ranged from 18 to 65 years.

The TCR originated in a woman aged 40 to 50 with Graves' hyperthyroidism. The gene calls are TRBV14 and TRBJ1-1, with D possibly TRBD1 on 5 matching bases. The sequenced sample consisted of blood. CDR3 DNA sequence: TGTGCCAGCAGCCAATTCACAGGAGCCTTTGAAGCTTTCTTT. Residues: CASSQFTGAFEAFF.